The 6 T cell receptor beta chains below were found in one sample sequenced in a study of blood T cell repertoires in COVID-19. Here immunoSEQ multiplex PCR was the method, and the copy in TCRdb shows in-frame clones only, minus some. The sample shows about 280,000 clones, 90% of them seen only once. The material sequenced was PBMCs or T cells enriched from blood (not recorded which). These receptors were taken from a young woman with acute COVID-19.

This chain connects TRBV6-5 to TRBJ1-2; D gene ambiguous. CDR1 and CDR2 (germline): MNHEY, SVGAGI. This CDR3 region has 13 residues. Trimming stripped 4 bases from V and 5 bases from J, with 11 bases between. The CDR3 sequence is CASSSRPYYGYTF. The CDR3 DNA sequence: TGTGCCAGCAGTTCTCGTCCCTATTATGGCTACACCTTC.

The chain couples TRBV6-6 to TRBJ2-3, with 8 bases identical to TRBD1. Germline-derived CDR1 and CDR2 are MNHNY and SVGAGI (reference sequence). With 5 bases clipped from V and 0 bases from J, the junction kept 13 bases outside the gene matches. The CDR3 extends over 18 amino acids. The CDR3 loop reads CASSQTGEPGTSTDTQYF. Written as DNA, the CDR3 is TGTGCCAGCAGTCAGACAGGGGAACCGGGAACTAGCACAGATACGCAGTATTTT.

The chain uses TRBV4-1 and TRBJ1-1; D is undetermined. This CDR3 has 14 residues. Germline V gives CDR1 MGHRA, CDR2 YSYEKL. V lost 1 base, J lost 3 bases, and 9 bases lay in between. CDR3 DNA: TGCGCCAGCAGCCAAGGACTCCGGGACACTGAAGCTTTCTTT. It encodes CASSQGLRDTEAFF.

J is TRBJ2-1 and V is TRBV19; the D gene is possibly TRBD1 (5 bases). This CDR3 region has 16 residues. CDR1 LNHDA and CDR2 SQIVND come from the germline V gene (reference sequence). Trimming cost V 3 bases and J 6 bases, with 18 bases left between them. The CDR3 sequence is CASSIPRVVPTNEQFF. The CDR3 DNA reads as TGTGCCAGTAGTATCCCCAGGGTAGTCCCGACCAATGAGCAGTTCTTC. The complete variable domain, with remaining parts taken from reference TRBV19 and TRBJ2-1, reads DGGITQSPKYLFRKEGQNVTLSCEQNLNHDAMYWYRQDPGQGLRLIYYSQIVNDFQKGDIAEGYSVSREKKESFPLTVTSAQKNPTAFYLCASSIPRVVPTNEQFFGPGTRLTVL.

This chain connects TRBV27 to TRBJ2-3; maybe TRBD2 (6 bases). This CDR3 spans 16 amino acids. In germline, CDR1 is MNHEY, CDR2 SMNVEV (reference sequence). Trimming pared 6 bases from V and 5 bases from J, leaving 21 bases between. CDR3 in DNA: TGTGCCAGCAGGTCTCTAACTAGCCCCCTCGGAGATACGCAGTATTTT. Its translation is CASRSLTSPLGDTQYF.

This clone was seen once. The chain combines TRBV15 with TRBJ2-4; 8 bases agree with TRBD1. The germline CDR1 and CDR2 sequences are LNHNV and YYDKDF (reference sequence). With 5 bases clipped from V and 2 bases from J, the junction kept 5 bases outside the gene matches. CDR3 length: 15 residues. The CDR3, as DNA: TGTGCCACCAGCGACAGGGGTTATTCCAAAAACATTCAGTACTTC. Translation: CATSDRGYSKNIQYF.